A single sample gave rise to the 9 T cell receptor beta chains below, sequenced in a study of beta chain features in type 1 diabetes. Overall study findings and caveats: Significant though moderate, a shortening of TCRB CDR3s appeared in all four CD4+ subsets of Type 1 diabetes patients.

Their antigen targets remain unknown. Reverse transcribing all isolated RNA meant expressed TCRB transcripts were sequenced. The method was immunoSEQ multiplex PCR; TCRdb's version includes in-frame clones alone and lacks a portion of them. The sample holds 600,000 or so clones, more than 13% seen once. Sequenced input: naive CD4+ T cells from blood. The source of these receptors is a man younger than 35 with type 1 diabetes.

The chain recombines TRBV30 with TRBJ1-5, with D unresolved. Germline assignment: CDR1 GTSNPN and CDR2 SVGIG (reference sequence). The V end was cut by 1 base, the J end by 0 bases, with 7 bases between. CDR3 size: 14 residues. CDR3 nucleotide sequence: TGTGCCTGGAGTGAAACTTTTAGCAATCAGCCCCAGCATTTT. Residues: CAWSETFSNQPQHF.

The V call is TRBV27, the J call TRBJ2-4; possibly TRBD1 for D (7 bases). The germline V and J ends were trimmed by 1 base and 7 bases, with 23 bases remaining between them. The CDR3 sequence is 18 residues long. Germline V CDR1 and CDR2: MNHEY, SMNVEV (reference sequence). This CDR3 reads CASSLLGSGGGEWNIQYF. Written as DNA, the CDR3 is TGTGCCAGCAGTTTATTAGGTTCCGGAGGGGGCGAGTGGAACATTCAGTACTTC.

The chain joins TRBV18 to TRBJ2-7; D possibly corresponds to TRBD1 (5 bases). The CDR3 is made up of 14 amino acids. The V end was cut by 3 bases, the J end by 6 bases, with 15 bases between. Germline-derived CDR1 and CDR2 are KGHSH and LQKENI. CDR3 coding DNA: TGTGCCAGCTCACCCCCCTCGCCAGGGATCGAGCAGTACTTC. It codes for CASSPPSPGIEQYF.

The chain carries TRBV7-2 and TRBJ2-5; D gene unclear. The CDR3 is 14 amino acids. Looked up from germline, CDR1 is SGHTA and CDR2 is FQGNSA. The ends were cut back, 1 base at V and 5 bases at J, with 11 bases in the middle. CDR3 region: CASSLVRDRETQYF. CDR3 sequence (DNA): TGTGCCAGCAGCTTAGTAAGGGATCGGGAGACCCAGTACTTC.

This clone was detected a few times. The V call is TRBV7-2, the J call TRBJ2-2; D is ambiguous. This CDR3 is built from 14 residues. Germline V gene lookup returns CDR1 SGHTA and CDR2 FQGNSA. V was trimmed by 6 bases and J by 2 bases, leaving 10 bases between them. The CDR3 here is CASRWEVNTGELFF. DNA of the CDR3: TGTGCCAGCAGGTGGGAAGTTAACACCGGGGAGCTGTTTTTT.

This clone was picked up a small number of times. The genes are TRBV6-1 and TRBJ1-1; D unresolved. From germline, CDR1 is MNHNS and CDR2 SASEGT. V was clipped by 8 bases and J by 1 base, with 17 bases between them. The length of the CDR3 is 15 residues. This CDR3 reads CASRLVGSQNTEAFF. The CDR3 DNA is TGTGCCAGCCGTTTGGTGGGAAGTCAGAACACTGAAGCTTTCTTT.

The chain has TRBV6-1 and TRBJ2-2, with D uncertain. V lost 0 bases, J lost 5 bases, and 4 bases lay in between. There are 13 residues in the CDR3. CDR1 and CDR2 from the germline V gene are MNHNS and SASEGT. The CDR3, as DNA: TGTGCCAGCAGTGAAGCCCGTACCGGGGAGCTGTTTTTT. Translating it yields CASSEARTGELFF.

V and J are TRBV7-2 and TRBJ2-3; D gene uncertain. Per germline, CDR1 SGHTA and CDR2 FQGNSA. This CDR3 comprises 15 residues. V lost 2 bases to trimming and J lost 2 bases, with 11 bases between them. CDR3 coding DNA: TGTGCCAGCAGCTTATTAAACACCAACACAGATACGCAGTATTTT. Translated: CASSLLNTNTDTQYF. Full variable domain (rest looked up from reference TRBV7-2 and TRBJ2-3): GAGVSQSPSNKVTEKGKDVELRCDPISGHTALYWYRQSLGQGLEFLIYFQGNSAPDKSGLPSDRFSAERTGGSVSTLTIQRTQQEDSAVYLCASSLLNTNTDTQYFGPGTRLTVL.

This clone appeared a few times. The rearrangement links TRBV6-5 to TRBJ1-6; the match to TRBD1 covers 10 bases. V lost 0 bases to trimming and J lost 7 bases; unmatched junction nucleotides: 0. CDR3 length equals 15 residues. Looked up from germline, CDR1 is MNHEY and CDR2 is SVGAGI. As DNA, the CDR3 is TGTGCCAGCAGTTACTCGGGACAGGGGAATTCACCCCTCCACTTT. It translates to CASSYSGQGNSPLHF.